These T cell receptor beta chains were read from a single sample in a study of CD8+CD57+ T cells in acquired aplastic anemia. A single record per CDR3 protein comes from TCRdb applying MiXCR to the reads. Counted here are under 200,000 distinct CDR3 sequences, roughly half occurring once; the ten biggest clones make up under 2%. Sequencing used sorted CD4+, CD8+, or CD8+CD57+ T cells (not recorded which) from PBMCs. All receptors come from a human donor with aplastic anemia. The CDR3 runs from the conserved cysteine through the conserved F or W. The order of the fields is J gene, V gene, D gene, clone size, CDR3 protein, CDR3 DNA. The D gene is left open where the match is weak. For some rows the clone size is stated as once, few or many, or as a class when expanded; others skip it.

j_gene: TRBJ1-1
v_gene: TRBV11-2
d_gene: TRBD1
abundance: .
CDR3aa: CASSRGTELNTEAFF
CDR3nt: TGTGCCAGCAGCAGAGGGACAGAGCTGAACACTGAAGCTTTCTTT

j_gene: TRBJ2-7
v_gene: TRBV7-9
d_gene: .
abundance: many
CDR3aa: CASSSGILFAEQYF
CDR3nt: TGTGCCAGCAGCTCGGGTATATTGTTTGCCGAGCAGTACTTC

j_gene: TRBJ2-7
v_gene: TRBV6-1
d_gene: .
abundance: .
CDR3aa: CASSEAHRAEQYF
CDR3nt: TGTGCCAGCAGTGAAGCCCACAGGGCGGAGCAGTACTTC

j_gene: TRBJ2-7
v_gene: TRBV4-1
d_gene: .
abundance: .
CDR3aa: CASSQDPMLADRYEQYF
CDR3nt: TGCGCCAGCAGCCAAGACCCGATGTTAGCGGATCGCTACGAGCAGTACTTC

j_gene: TRBJ1-3
v_gene: TRBV7-2
d_gene: TRBD1
abundance: many
CDR3aa: CASSSQGGPGNTIYF
CDR3nt: TGTGCCAGCAGCTCTCAGGGGGGACCTGGAAACACCATATATTTT

j_gene: TRBJ2-2
v_gene: TRBV7-9
d_gene: .
abundance: .
CDR3aa: CASSPGELFF
CDR3nt: TGTGCCAGCAGCCCCGGGGAGCTGTTTTTT

j_gene: TRBJ1-5
v_gene: TRBV6-1
d_gene: .
abundance: many
CDR3aa: CASRKDFSSPQHF
CDR3nt: TGTGCCAGCAGAAAAGACTTCAGTTCGCCCCAGCATTTT

j_gene: TRBJ2-1
v_gene: TRBV24-1
d_gene: .
abundance: .
CDR3aa: CATSQTTDEQFF
CDR3nt: TGTGCCACCAGTCAGACTACGGATGAGCAGTTCTTC

j_gene: TRBJ2-7
v_gene: TRBV7-9
d_gene: .
abundance: .
CDR3aa: CASSKIGTEQYF
CDR3nt: TGTGCCAGCAGCAAAATAGGGACCGAGCAGTACTTC

j_gene: TRBJ2-7
v_gene: TRBV7-9
d_gene: .
abundance: .
CDR3aa: CASSFTGALGEQYF
CDR3nt: TGTGCCAGCAGCTTCACCGGGGCCTTGGGGGAGCAGTACTTC

j_gene: TRBJ2-1
v_gene: TRBV11-2
d_gene: .
abundance: .
CDR3aa: CASSLGDFPYNEQFF
CDR3nt: TGTGCCAGCAGCTTGGGAGACTTCCCCTACAATGAGCAGTTCTTC

j_gene: TRBJ1-2
v_gene: TRBV12-5
d_gene: .
abundance: many
CDR3aa: CASGLERSGYTF
CDR3nt: TGTGCTAGTGGTTTGGAGCGGTCCGGCTACACCTTC

j_gene: TRBJ1-6
v_gene: TRBV30
d_gene: TRBD1
abundance: .
CDR3aa: CAWSVNRGVSYNSPLHF
CDR3nt: TGTGCCTGGAGTGTAAACAGGGGGGTATCCTATAATTCACCCCTCCACTTT

j_gene: TRBJ1-1
v_gene: TRBV7-3
d_gene: .
abundance: .
CDR3aa: CASSLTPRGNSRGTEAFF
CDR3nt: TGTGCCAGCAGCTTAACGCCGAGAGGCAATTCGCGCGGCACTGAAGCTTTCTTT

j_gene: TRBJ1-1
v_gene: TRBV19
d_gene: .
abundance: .
CDR3aa: CASSARVEEAFF
CDR3nt: TGTGCCAGTAGTGCCAGGGTGGAGGAAGCTTTCTTT

j_gene: TRBJ2-2
v_gene: TRBV5-4
d_gene: .
abundance: many
CDR3aa: CASSSQTRANTGELFF
CDR3nt: TGTGCCAGCAGCTCGCAGACACGAGCGAACACCGGGGAGCTGTTTTTT